This T cell receptor beta chain came from a study of CD4 T cells in relation to SARS-CoV-2 and coronaviruses. Background on the study: Crossreactive spike epitopes shared across donors were mapped to their HLA restriction.

The unexposed donors gave CD4+ T cells in about 2010-2018, prior to COVID-19. Naive and memory CD4+ T cells were separated from cryopreserved PBMCs. Uncultured naive and memory CD4+ T cells supplied DNA for deep TCR-beta sequencing. This table comes from immunoSEQ multiplex PCR, and its TCRdb copy is limited to in-frame clones, with some not included. The repertoire includes about 59,000 clones, roughly 90% of them detected once, and about 1.4% sits in the top ten. As to this clone: Its specificity is not known.

Study findings and constraints: Each donor contributed either pre-pandemic or post-infection samples, not both.

The CDR3 extends over 16 amino acids. Germline CDR1 MNHEY, CDR2 SVGAGI. The V and J ends lost 4 bases and 2 bases, in that order; junction bases with no gene match: 2. Sequencing used memory CD4+ T cells from PBMCs. V and J are TRBV6-5 and TRBJ2-6; 10 positions match TRBD1. This clonotype originated in a human donor in good health. In DNA, the CDR3 is TGTGCCAGCAGTTTGACAGGGGGCGCTGGGGCCAACGTCCTGACTTTC. It yields the protein CASSLTGGAGANVLTF.